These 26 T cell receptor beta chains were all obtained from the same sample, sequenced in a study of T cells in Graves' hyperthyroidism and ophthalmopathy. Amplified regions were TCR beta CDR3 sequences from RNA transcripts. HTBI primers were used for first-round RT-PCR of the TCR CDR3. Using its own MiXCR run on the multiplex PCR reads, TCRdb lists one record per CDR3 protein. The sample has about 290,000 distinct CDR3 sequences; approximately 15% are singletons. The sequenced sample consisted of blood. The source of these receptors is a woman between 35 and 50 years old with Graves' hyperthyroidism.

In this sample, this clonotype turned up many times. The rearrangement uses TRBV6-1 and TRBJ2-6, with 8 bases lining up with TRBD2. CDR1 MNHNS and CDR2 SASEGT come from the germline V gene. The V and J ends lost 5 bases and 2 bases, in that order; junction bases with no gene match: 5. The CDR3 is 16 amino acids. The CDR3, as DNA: TGTGCCAGCAGTTCCCCGGGACTAGCTGGGGCCAACGTCCTGACTTTC. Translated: CASSSPGLAGANVLTF.

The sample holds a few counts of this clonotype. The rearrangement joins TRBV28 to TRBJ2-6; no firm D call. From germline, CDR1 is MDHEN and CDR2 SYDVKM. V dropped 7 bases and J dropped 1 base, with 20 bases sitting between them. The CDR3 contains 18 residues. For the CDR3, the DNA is TGTGCCAGCACTAAGGATCTAGAGGTTATTTCTGGGGCCAACGTCCTGACTTTC. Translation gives CASTKDLEVISGANVLTF.

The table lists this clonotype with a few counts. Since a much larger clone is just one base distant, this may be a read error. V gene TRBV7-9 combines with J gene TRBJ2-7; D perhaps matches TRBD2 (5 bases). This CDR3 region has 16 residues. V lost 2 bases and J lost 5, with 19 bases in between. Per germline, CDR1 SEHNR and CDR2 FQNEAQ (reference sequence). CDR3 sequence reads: CASSLILVGASDEQYF. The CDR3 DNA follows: TGTGCCAGCAGCTTAATTCTTGTGGGAGCCTCGGACGAGCAGTACTTC.

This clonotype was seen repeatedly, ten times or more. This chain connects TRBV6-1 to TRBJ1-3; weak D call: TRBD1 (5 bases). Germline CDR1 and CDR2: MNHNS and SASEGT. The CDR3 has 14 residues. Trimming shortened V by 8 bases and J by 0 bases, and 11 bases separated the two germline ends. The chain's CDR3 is CASSDSYSGNTIYF. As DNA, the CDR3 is TGTGCCAGCTCTGACAGCTACTCTGGAAACACCATATATTTT.

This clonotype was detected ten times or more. In nucleotides, the CDR3 is TGTGCCAGCAGCGGGCCTAATAGCGGGAGGGCCCACTCGGGCAATGAGCAGTTCTTC. Translation gives CASSGPNSGRAHSGNEQFF. The chain employs TRBV2 and TRBJ2-1, with 11 bases aligning to TRBD2. The CDR3 sequence is 19 residues long. With 6 bases clipped from V and 6 bases from J, the junction kept 19 bases outside the gene matches. The V gene's germline CDR1 is SNHLY and CDR2 FYNNEI.

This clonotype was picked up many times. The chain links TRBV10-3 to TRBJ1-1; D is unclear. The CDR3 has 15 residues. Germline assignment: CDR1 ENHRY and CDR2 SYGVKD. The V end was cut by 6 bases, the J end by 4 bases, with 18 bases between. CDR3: CAISLTAKSSTEAFF. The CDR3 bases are TGTGCCATCAGCCTGACGGCCAAAAGCTCCACTGAAGCTTTCTTT.

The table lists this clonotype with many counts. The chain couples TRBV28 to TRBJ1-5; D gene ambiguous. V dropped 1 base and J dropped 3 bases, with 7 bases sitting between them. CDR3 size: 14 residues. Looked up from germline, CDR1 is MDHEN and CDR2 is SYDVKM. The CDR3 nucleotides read TGTGCCAGCAGTTTATTCGCCTTCAATCAGCCCCAGCATTTT. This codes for CASSLFAFNQPQHF.

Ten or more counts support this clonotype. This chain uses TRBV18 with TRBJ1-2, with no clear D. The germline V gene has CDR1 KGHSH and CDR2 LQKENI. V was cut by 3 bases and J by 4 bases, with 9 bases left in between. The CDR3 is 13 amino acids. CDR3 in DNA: TGTGCCAGCTCACCTGACCCTGTCTATGGCTACACCTTC. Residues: CASSPDPVYGYTF. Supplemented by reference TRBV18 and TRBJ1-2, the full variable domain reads NAGVMQNPRHLVRRRGQEARLRCSPMKGHSHVYWYRQLPEEGLKFMVYLQKENIIDESGMPKERFSAEFPKEGPSILRIQQVVRGDSAAYFCASSPDPVYGYTFGSGTRLTVV.

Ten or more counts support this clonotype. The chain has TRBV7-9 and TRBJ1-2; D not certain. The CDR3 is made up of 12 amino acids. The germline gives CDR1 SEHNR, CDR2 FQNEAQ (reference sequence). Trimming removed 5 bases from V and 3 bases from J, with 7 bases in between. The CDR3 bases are TGTGCCAGCAGCGACGCCTACTATGGCTACACCTTC. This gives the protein CASSDAYYGYTF.

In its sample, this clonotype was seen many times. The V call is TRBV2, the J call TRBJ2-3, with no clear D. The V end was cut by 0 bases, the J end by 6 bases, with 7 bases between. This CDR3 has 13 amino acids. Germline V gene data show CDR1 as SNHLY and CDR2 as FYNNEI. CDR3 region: CASSEALGDTQYF. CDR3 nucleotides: TGTGCCAGCAGTGAAGCTCTAGGGGATACGCAGTATTTT.

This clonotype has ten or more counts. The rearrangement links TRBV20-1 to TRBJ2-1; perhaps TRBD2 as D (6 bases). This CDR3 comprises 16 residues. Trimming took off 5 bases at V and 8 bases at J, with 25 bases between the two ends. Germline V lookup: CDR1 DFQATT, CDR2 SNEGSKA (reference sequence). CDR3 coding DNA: TGCAGTGCTTTTCCCTTACTTGGCGGGAACCTCGATGAGCAGTTCTTC. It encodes CSAFPLLGGNLDEQFF.

CDR3 in amino acids: CASSLAGTVTGELFF. The CDR3 nucleotides are TGTGCCAGCAGTTTAGCCGGAACTGTCACCGGGGAGCTGTTTTTT. The J gene is TRBJ2-2, the V gene TRBV9; D gene uncertain. V dropped 5 bases and J dropped 4 bases, with 15 bases sitting between them. From germline, CDR1 is SGDLS and CDR2 YYNGEE. CDR3 length equals 15 residues.

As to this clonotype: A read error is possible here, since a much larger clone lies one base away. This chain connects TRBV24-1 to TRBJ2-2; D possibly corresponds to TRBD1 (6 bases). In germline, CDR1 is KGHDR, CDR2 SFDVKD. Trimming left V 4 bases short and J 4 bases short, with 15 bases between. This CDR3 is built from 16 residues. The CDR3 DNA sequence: TGTGCCACCAGTGACCCAAAGGGGGAGAGCACCGGGGAGCTGTTTTTT. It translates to CATSDPKGESTGELFF.

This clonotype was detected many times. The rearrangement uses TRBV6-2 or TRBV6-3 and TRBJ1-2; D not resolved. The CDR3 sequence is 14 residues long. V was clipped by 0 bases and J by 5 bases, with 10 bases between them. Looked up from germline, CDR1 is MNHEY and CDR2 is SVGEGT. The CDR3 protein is CASSYSPFGYGYTF. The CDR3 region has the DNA TGTGCCAGCAGTTACTCCCCATTCGGTTATGGCTACACCTTC.

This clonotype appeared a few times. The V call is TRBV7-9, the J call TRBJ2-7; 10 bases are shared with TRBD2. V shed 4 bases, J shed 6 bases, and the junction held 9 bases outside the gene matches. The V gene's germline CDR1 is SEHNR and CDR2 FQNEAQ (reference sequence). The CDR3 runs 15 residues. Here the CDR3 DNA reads TGTGCCAGCAGCTCATCTAGCGGGAGTGCGGGCGAGCAGTACTTC. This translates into CASSSSSGSAGEQYF.

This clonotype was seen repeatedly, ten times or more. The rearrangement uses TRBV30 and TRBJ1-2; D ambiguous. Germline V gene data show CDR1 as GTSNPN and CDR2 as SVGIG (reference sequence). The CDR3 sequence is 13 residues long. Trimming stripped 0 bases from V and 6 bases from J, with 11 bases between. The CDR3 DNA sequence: TGTGCCTGGAGTGTTGCCGCGGGGAATGGCTACACCTTC. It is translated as CAWSVAAGNGYTF.

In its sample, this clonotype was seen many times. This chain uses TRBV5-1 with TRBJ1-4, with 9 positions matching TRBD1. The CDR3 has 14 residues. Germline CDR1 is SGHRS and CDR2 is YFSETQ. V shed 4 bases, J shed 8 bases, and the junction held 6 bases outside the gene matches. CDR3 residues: CASSRDRVGEKLFF. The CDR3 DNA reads TGCGCCAGCAGCCGGGACAGGGTGGGAGAAAAACTGTTTTTT.

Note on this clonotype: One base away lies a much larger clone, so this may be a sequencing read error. This CDR3 is CVSSGGLANYNEQFF. DNA of the CDR3: TGTGTCAGCAGTGGGGGACTAGCGAATTACAATGAGCAGTTCTTC. The chain recombines TRBV6-2 or TRBV6-3 with TRBJ2-1, with 10 nucleotides matching TRBD2. The germline CDR1 and CDR2 sequences are MNHEY and SVGEGT. The CDR3 runs 15 residues.

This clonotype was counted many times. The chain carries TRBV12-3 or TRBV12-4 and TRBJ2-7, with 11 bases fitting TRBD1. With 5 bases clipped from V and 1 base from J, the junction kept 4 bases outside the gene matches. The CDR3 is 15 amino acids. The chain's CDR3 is CASSLGQGVSYEQYF. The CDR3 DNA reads TGTGCCAGCAGTCTGGGACAGGGGGTATCCTACGAGCAGTACTTC.

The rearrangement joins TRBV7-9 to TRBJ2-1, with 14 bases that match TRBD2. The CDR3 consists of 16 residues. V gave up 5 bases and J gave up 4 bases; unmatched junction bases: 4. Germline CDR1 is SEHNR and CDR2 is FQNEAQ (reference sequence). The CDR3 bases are TGTGCCAGCAGCCTCTGGACTAGCGGGAGGTACAATGAGCAGTTCTTC. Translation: CASSLWTSGRYNEQFF.

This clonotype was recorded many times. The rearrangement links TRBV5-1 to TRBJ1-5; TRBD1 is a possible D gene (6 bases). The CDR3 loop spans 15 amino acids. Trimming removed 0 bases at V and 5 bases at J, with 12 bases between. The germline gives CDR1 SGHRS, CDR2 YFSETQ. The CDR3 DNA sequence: TGCGCCAGCAGCTTGGTTCCAGGGGAGGATCAGCCCCAGCATTTT. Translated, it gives CASSLVPGEDQPQHF.

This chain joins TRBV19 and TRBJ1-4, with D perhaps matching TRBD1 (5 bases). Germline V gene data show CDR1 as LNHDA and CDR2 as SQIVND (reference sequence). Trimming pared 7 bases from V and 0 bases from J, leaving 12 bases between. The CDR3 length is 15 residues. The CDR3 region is CASTGTDATNEKLFF. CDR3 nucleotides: TGTGCCAGTACAGGGACCGATGCAACTAATGAAAAACTGTTTTTT.

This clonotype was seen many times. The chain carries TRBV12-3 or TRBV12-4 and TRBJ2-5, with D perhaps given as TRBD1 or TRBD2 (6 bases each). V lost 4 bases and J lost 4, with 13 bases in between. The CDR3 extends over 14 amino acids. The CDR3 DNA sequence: TGTGCCAGCAGTTCTCCACAGGGAGGAGAGACCCAGTACTTC. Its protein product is CASSSPQGGETQYF.

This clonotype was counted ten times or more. The CDR3 reads CASSAELDLSTNEKLFF. The CDR3 DNA reads as TGTGCCAGCAGTGCCGAACTCGACCTATCAACTAATGAAAAACTGTTTTTT. This chain joins TRBV2 and TRBJ1-4; D unclear. Trimming took off 4 bases at V and 0 bases at J, with 15 bases between the two ends. Germline values: CDR1 SNHLY, CDR2 FYNNEI. The CDR3 extends over 17 amino acids.

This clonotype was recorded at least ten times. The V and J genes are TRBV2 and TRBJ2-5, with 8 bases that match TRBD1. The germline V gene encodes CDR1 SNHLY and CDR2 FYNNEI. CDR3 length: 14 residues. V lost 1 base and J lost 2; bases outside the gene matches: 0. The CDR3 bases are TGTGCCAGCAGTGAAGACAGGGGGCAAGAGACCCAGTACTTC. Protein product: CASSEDRGQETQYF. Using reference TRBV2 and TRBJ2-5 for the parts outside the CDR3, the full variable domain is EPEVTQTPSHQVTQMGQEVILRCVPISNHLYFYWYRQILGQKVEFLVSFYNNEISEKSEIFDDQFSVERPDGSNFTLKIRSTKLEDSAMYFCASSEDRGQETQYFGPGTRLLVL.

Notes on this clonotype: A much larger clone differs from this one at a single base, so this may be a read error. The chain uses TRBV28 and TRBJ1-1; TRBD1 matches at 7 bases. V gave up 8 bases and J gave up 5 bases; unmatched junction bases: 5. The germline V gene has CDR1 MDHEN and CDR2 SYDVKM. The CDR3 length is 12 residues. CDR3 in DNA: TGTGCCAGCGTGATACAGGGGACTGAAGCTTTCTTT. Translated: CASVIQGTEAFF.